The next 13 T cell receptor beta chains were all read from a single sample in a study of molecular identifiers for immune sequencing clone quantification. TCRdb ran MiXCR on the PCR reads and lists one entry per CDR3 protein. Here the sample spans around 480,000 distinct CDR3 sequences, 25% being singletons. Sequences were obtained from naive CD8+ T cells from blood, with Jurkat cell RNA spiked in. Stated subset: FACS-sorted CD8+CD4-CCR7+CD45RA+ naive T cells. The receptors were gathered from a human donor in good health. Some libraries in this study had Jurkat cell RNA spiked in.

The chain is built from TRBV2 and TRBJ2-1; TRBD2 matches 9 bases. Trimming removed 2 bases from V and 10 bases from J; junction bases left unmatched: 12. The CDR3 contains 16 residues. Germline loops: CDR1 SNHLY, CDR2 FYNNEI. The CDR3 nucleotides are TGTGCCAGCAGTGAACAGCTAGCGGGACTGTCCGGGGAGCAGTTCTTC. Protein product: CASSEQLAGLSGEQFF.

This clonotype was counted ten times or more. The chain recombines TRBV27 with TRBJ1-5, with D hard to call. V was clipped by 9 bases and J by 2 bases, with 11 bases between them. The CDR3 runs 13 residues. Germline loops: CDR1 MNHEY, CDR2 SMNVEV (reference sequence). In DNA form, the CDR3 reads TGTGCCAGTAGCCTTCTAGGCAATCAGCCCCAGCATTTT. This codes for CASSLLGNQPQHF.

On this clonotype itself: A much larger clone differs from this one at a single base, so this may be a read error. The V call is TRBV7-3, the J call TRBJ2-5; no clear D gene. Germline lookup yields CDR1 SGHTA and CDR2 FQGTGA. There are 15 residues in the CDR3. With 7 bases removed from V and 1 base from J, the gap between germline ends came to 16 bases. As DNA, the CDR3 is TGTGCCAGCAAACCCTCCGCGGTTTCCCAAGAGACCCAGTACTTC. Translating gives CASKPSAVSQETQYF. Looking up the rest from reference TRBV7-3 and TRBJ2-5 gives the full variable domain: GAGVSQTPSNKVTEKGKYVELRCDPISGHTALYWYRQSLGQGPEFLIYFQGTGAADDSGLPNDRFFAVRPEGSVSTLKIQRTERGDSAVYLCASKPSAVSQETQYFGPGTRLLVL.

This clonotype has just a few counts. Because it lacks the conserved phenylalanine or tryptophan at the end, this CDR3 is likely a read error. The V call is TRBV12-3 or TRBV12-4, the J call TRBJ2-7, with 8 bases matching TRBD2. V lost 6 bases and J lost 6; bases outside the gene matches: 13. The CDR3 contains 15 residues. The CDR3 here is CASSESGGGGGEQYL. Here the CDR3 DNA reads TGTGCCAGCAGCGAAAGCGGGGGCGGTGGCGGCGAGCAGTACCTC.

This clonotype was detected only a few times. The V and J genes are TRBV29-1 and TRBJ2-7; 10 bases align to TRBD2. Losses at the gene ends were 6 bases for V and 5 bases for J; bases not matched to a gene: 10. The CDR3 extends over 14 amino acids. Looked up from germline, CDR1 is SQVTM and CDR2 is ANQGSEA. CDR3 region: CSVETSGDPNEQYF. The CDR3 nucleotides read TGCAGCGTGGAAACTAGCGGGGATCCTAACGAGCAGTACTTC.

In this sample, this clonotype turned up many times. The V call is TRBV7-3, the J call TRBJ2-3; D is unclear. CDR1 SGHTA and CDR2 FQGTGA come from the germline V gene. There are 15 residues in the CDR3. Trimming shortened V by 4 bases and J by 0 bases, and 11 bases separated the two germline ends. CDR3 DNA: TGTGCCAGCAGCTCGACTTCGCTTAGCACAGATACGCAGTATTTT. It yields the protein CASSSTSLSTDTQYF.

This clonotype has at least ten counts. The chain is built from TRBV7-9 and TRBJ2-7; TRBD1 might be the D (8 bases). Trimming shortened V by 2 bases and J by 7 bases, and 15 bases separated the two germline ends. The germline CDR1 and CDR2 sequences are SEHNR and FQNEAQ (reference sequence). This CDR3 is built from 14 residues. CDR3 DNA sequence: TGTGCCAGCAGCTTATCACAGGGGGGGGAGGAGCAGTACTTC. The encoded protein is CASSLSQGGEEQYF.

This chain links TRBV27 with TRBJ2-3; 8 bases are shared with TRBD2. The length of the CDR3 is 16 residues. J was trimmed by 0 bases and V by 3 bases; bases with no gene match: 5. CDR1 and CDR2 from the germline V gene are MNHEY and SMNVEV (reference sequence). CDR3 sequence (DNA): TGTGCCAGCAGTTTCGGCGGGGGGCTTAGCACAGATACGCAGTATTTT. Protein product: CASSFGGGLSTDTQYF.

The rearrangement links TRBV28 to TRBJ2-7; D perhaps matches TRBD2 (6 bases). V was trimmed by 2 bases and J by 6 bases, leaving 14 bases between them. CDR1 is MDHEN, CDR2 SYDVKM, per germline. The CDR3 is 14 amino acids. CDR3 sequence reads: CASSLGSPGVEQYF. The CDR3 region has the DNA TGTGCCAGCAGTTTAGGGTCCCCGGGGGTCGAGCAGTACTTC.

This clonotype was seen ten or more times. The rearrangement joins TRBV12-3 or TRBV12-4 to TRBJ2-3; 8 nucleotides line up with TRBD2. Unmatched junction bases numbered 21, after V lost 5 bases and J lost 2 bases. CDR3 size: 20 residues. DNA for the CDR3: TGTGCCAGCAGTACCATTCCCCCCCTAAGCGGGGGTAGATCCACAGATACGCAGTATTTT. It translates to CASSTIPPLSGGRSTDTQYF.

This chain links TRBV4-1 with TRBJ1-2, with TRBD1 matching over 7 bases. Germline V CDR1 and CDR2: MGHRA, YSYEKL. The CDR3 has 15 amino acids. The junction had 7 bases not matched to a gene; V was cut back by 1 base and J by 5 bases. The CDR3 here is CASSQVRDSFYGYTF. The CDR3 DNA reads as TGCGCCAGCAGCCAAGTAAGGGACAGTTTTTATGGCTACACCTTC.

As concerns this clonotype: The junction and the germline gene differ at one end; a read error may be behind it. V usage is TRBV12-3 or TRBV12-4 and J usage is TRBJ2-1; 12 bases are a match to TRBD2. The CDR3 has 19 residues. CDR3 nucleotide sequence: TGTGCCAGCAGTTTTTCTCTAGCGGGGGGGCTAGGGTCCTACAATGGGCAGTTCTTC. Protein product: CASSFSLAGGLGSYNGQFF.

A few counts support this clonotype. The J gene is TRBJ1-4, the V gene TRBV7-2; D may be TRBD1 (5 bases). The ends were cut back, 1 base at V and 8 bases at J, with 17 bases in the middle. This CDR3 contains 16 residues. In germline, CDR1 is SGHTA, CDR2 FQGNSA. The CDR3 coding sequence is TGTGCCAGCAGCTTAGACGGGGGGATGGGAGAAGAAAAACTGTTTTTT. Its protein is CASSLDGGMGEEKLFF. The full variable domain, with the rest looked up from reference TRBV7-2 and TRBJ1-4, is GAGVSQSPSNKVTEKGKDVELRCDPISGHTALYWYRQSLGQGLEFLIYFQGNSAPDKSGLPSDRFSAERTGGSVSTLTIQRTQQEDSAVYLCASSLDGGMGEEKLFFGSGTQLSVL.